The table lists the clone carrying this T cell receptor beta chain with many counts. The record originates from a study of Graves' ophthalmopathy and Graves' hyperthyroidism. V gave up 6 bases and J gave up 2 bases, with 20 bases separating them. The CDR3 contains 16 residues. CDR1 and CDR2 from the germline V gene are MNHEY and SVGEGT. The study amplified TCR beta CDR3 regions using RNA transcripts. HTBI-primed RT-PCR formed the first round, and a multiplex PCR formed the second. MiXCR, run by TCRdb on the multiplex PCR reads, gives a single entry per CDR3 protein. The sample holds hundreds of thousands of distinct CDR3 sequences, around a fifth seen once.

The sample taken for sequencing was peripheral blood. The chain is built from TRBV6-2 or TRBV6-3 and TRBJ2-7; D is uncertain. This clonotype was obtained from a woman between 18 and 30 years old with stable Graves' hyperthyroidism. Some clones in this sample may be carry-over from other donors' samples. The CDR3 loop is CASSMGSRWPPYEQYF. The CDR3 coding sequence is TGTGCCAGCAGCATGGGCTCGCGTTGGCCTCCCTACGAGCAGTACTTC.